This T cell receptor (beta chain) was observed in a study of siplizumab effects on memory and regulatory T cells. From germline, CDR1 is MDHEN and CDR2 SYDVKM. The CDR3 totals 14 residues. Trimming took off 7 bases at V and 3 bases at J, with 15 bases between the two ends. Assay: immunoSEQ multiplex PCR; the TCRdb copy retains only in-frame clones and omits some. Here the sample spans 85,000 to 130,000 clones, about 91% being singletons. V is TRBV28 and J is TRBJ1-1; D might be TRBD1 (5 bases). The sequence derives from a human donor in good health. Sequenced input: Tregs sorted from blood. The DNA for the CDR3 is TGTGCCAGCACCACTCTAAGGGGAGACACTGAAGCTTTCTTT. This codes for CASTTLRGDTEAFF.